This is a list of T cell receptor beta chains from one sample in a study of T-cell reconstitution after alpha-beta-depleted transplantation in children. TCRdb redid the calling of the PCR reads with MiXCR, one entry per CDR3 protein. The table records roughly 240,000 distinct CDR3 sequences, roughly 8.2% of them present only once. The source was PBMCs, mostly from graft donor cells, collected 180 days after TCRalphabeta/CD19-depleted stem cell transplant. These receptors were collected from a male patient younger than 18 who had a stem cell transplant for acute lymphoblastic leukemia, so the T cells may come from the graft donor. Each CDR3 is given with its conserved first and last residue. Each record gives: V gene, D gene, clone size, J gene, CDR3 protein, CDR3 DNA. The D gene is left open where the match is weak. Expanded clones are given a class, and other clones once, few, many or no size at all.

V: TRBV5-1; D: TRBD1; size: .; J: TRBJ2-7; CDR3: CASSLQGSYAQYF; DNA: TGCGCCAGCAGCTTACAGGGGAGCTACGCGCAGTACTTC
V: TRBV29-1; D: .; size: .; J: TRBJ2-1; CDR3: CSARAAYNEQFF; DNA: TGCAGCGCCCGGGCCGCCTACAATGAGCAGTTCTTC
V: TRBV6-1; D: .; size: many; J: TRBJ1-1; CDR3: CASSPPGTVNTEAFF; DNA: TGTGCCAGCAGTCCCCCCGGGACGGTGAACACTGAAGCTTTCTTT
V: TRBV6-5; D: .; size: many; J: TRBJ2-2; CDR3: CASSYSGWTNTGELFF; DNA: TGTGCCAGCAGTTACTCCGGTTGGACGAACACCGGGGAGCTGTTTTTT
V: TRBV12-3/TRBV12-4; D: TRBD2; size: many; J: TRBJ2-7; CDR3: CASTIAGGFPYEQYF; DNA: TGTGCCAGCACCATAGCGGGGGGCTTCCCCTACGAGCAGTACTTC
V: TRBV11-2; D: .; size: many; J: TRBJ2-5; CDR3: CASSPGTIVETQYF; DNA: TGTGCCAGCAGCCCCGGGACAATCGTGGAGACCCAGTACTTC
V: TRBV20-1; D: .; size: few; J: TRBJ2-5; CDR3: CSARRIRTPETQYF; DNA: TGCAGTGCTAGGCGCATTCGTACCCCGGAGACCCAGTACTTC
V: TRBV27; D: .; size: .; J: TRBJ1-5; CDR3: CASSSSARLNQTQHF; DNA: TGTGCCAGCAGTTCATCCGCACGGCTCAATCAGACCCAGCATTTT
V: TRBV6-2/TRBV6-3; D: .; size: many; J: TRBJ2-6; CDR3: CASSMELSAGRHSGANVLTF; DNA: TGTGCCAGCAGTATGGAACTTTCGGCCGGGCGCCACTCTGGGGCCAACGTCCTGACTTTC
V: TRBV5-1; D: TRBD2; size: few; J: TRBJ2-3; CDR3: CASSMTGTSGGGTDTQYF; DNA: TGCGCCAGCAGCATGACCGGGACTAGCGGGGGAGGCACAGATACGCAGTATTTT
V: TRBV7-9; D: .; size: few; J: TRBJ1-1; CDR3: CASSPNQAFF; DNA: TGTGCCAGCAGCCCGAATCAGGCTTTCTTT
V: TRBV10-3; D: TRBD1; size: many; J: TRBJ2-7; CDR3: CAISGGTGVYEQYF; DNA: TGTGCCATCAGTGGAGGGACAGGGGTCTACGAGCAGTACTTC
V: TRBV3-1; D: TRBD1; size: many; J: TRBJ2-3; CDR3: CASSHYQGVGSTDTQYF; DNA: TGTGCCAGCAGCCACTATCAGGGGGTTGGGAGCACAGATACGCAGTATTTT
V: TRBV4-1; D: .; size: many; J: TRBJ2-5; CDR3: CASSSQDGRQQETQYF; DNA: TGCGCCAGCAGTTCACAAGACGGACGGCAACAAGAGACCCAGTACTTC
V: TRBV7-9; D: .; size: many; J: TRBJ1-1; CDR3: CASSSRTVFMNTEAFF; DNA: TGTGCCAGCAGCTCCCGGACAGTCTTTATGAACACTGAAGCTTTCTTT
V: TRBV27; D: .; size: many; J: TRBJ2-5; CDR3: CASKGREGETQYF; DNA: TGTGCCAGCAAAGGCAGGGAAGGAGAGACCCAGTACTTC
V: TRBV28; D: TRBD1; size: few; J: TRBJ1-2; CDR3: CASSSLDRELLGYTF; DNA: TGTGCCAGCAGTTCCCTGGACAGGGAGCTGTTGGGCTACACCTTC
V: TRBV9; D: .; size: many; J: TRBJ2-3; CDR3: CASSRPSVNTDTQYF; DNA: TGTGCCAGCAGCAGACCCAGCGTAAACACAGATACGCAGTATTTT
V: TRBV9; D: .; size: many; J: TRBJ2-1; CDR3: CASSVVDWHEQFF; DNA: TGTGCCAGCAGCGTAGTGGACTGGCATGAGCAGTTCTTC
V: TRBV18; D: .; size: many; J: TRBJ2-7; CDR3: CASSPNLAAPYEQYF; DNA: TGTGCCAGCTCACCAAACTTAGCGGCCCCCTACGAGCAGTACTTC
V: TRBV25-1; D: .; size: many; J: TRBJ1-2; CDR3: CASSESWSYGYTF; DNA: TGTGCCAGCAGTGAGAGCTGGAGCTATGGCTACACCTTC
V: TRBV6-6; D: .; size: many; J: TRBJ1-4; CDR3: CASSYPFNEKLFF; DNA: TGTGCCAGCAGTTACCCCTTTAATGAAAAACTGTTTTTT
V: TRBV10-3; D: .; size: many; J: TRBJ2-7; CDR3: CATWDSFYEQYF; DNA: TGTGCCACCTGGGACTCTTTCTACGAGCAGTACTTC
V: TRBV29-1; D: .; size: many; J: TRBJ2-5; CDR3: CSVGEETQYF; DNA: TGCAGCGTGGGTGAAGAGACCCAGTACTTC
V: TRBV11-2; D: TRBD1; size: many; J: TRBJ2-3; CDR3: CASSYGQGARRDTQYF; DNA: TGTGCCAGCAGCTACGGACAGGGGGCGCGTAGAGATACGCAGTATTTT
V: TRBV6-5; D: .; size: many; J: TRBJ2-5; CDR3: CASSYSGRDETQYF; DNA: TGTGCCAGCAGTTACTCCGGCAGAGATGAGACCCAGTACTTC
V: TRBV7-7; D: TRBD2; size: many; J: TRBJ2-2; CDR3: CASSAGTSGSGELFF; DNA: TGTGCTAGCAGCGCTGGGACTAGCGGGAGTGGGGAGCTGTTTTTT
V: TRBV9; D: .; size: few; J: TRBJ1-5; CDR3: CASSTGPTSNQPQHF; DNA: TGTGCCAGCAGCACGGGACCTACTAGCAATCAGCCCCAGCATTTT
V: TRBV19; D: .; size: .; J: TRBJ2-1; CDR3: CASSIGWNEQFF; DNA: TGTGCCAGTAGTATCGGGTGGAATGAGCAGTTCTTC
V: TRBV10-3; D: TRBD2; size: many; J: TRBJ2-5; CDR3: CATSGASGNQETQYF; DNA: TGTGCCACCTCCGGTGCTAGCGGGAACCAAGAGACCCAGTACTTC
V: TRBV7-9; D: TRBD1; size: .; J: TRBJ1-6; CDR3: CASSLRQGENNSPLHF; DNA: TGTGCCAGCAGCTTAAGACAGGGAGAGAATAATTCACCCCTCCACTTT
V: TRBV7-9; D: .; size: many; J: TRBJ2-3; CDR3: CASSLGPGVRTDTQYF; DNA: TGTGCCAGCAGCTTAGGGCCAGGGGTGCGCACAGATACGCAGTATTTT
V: TRBV7-2; D: TRBD2; size: many; J: TRBJ2-2; CDR3: CASSLVGTSGGAFTGELFF; DNA: TGTGCCAGCAGCTTAGTAGGGACTAGCGGGGGGGCATTCACCGGGGAGCTGTTTTTT
V: TRBV5-1; D: .; size: many; J: TRBJ2-7; CDR3: CASSLRGAVDEQYF; DNA: TGCGCCAGCAGCTTGAGAGGGGCTGTCGACGAGCAGTACTTC
V: TRBV5-1; D: TRBD1; size: many; J: TRBJ1-1; CDR3: CASRWDRGYTEAFF; DNA: TGCGCCAGCCGCTGGGACAGGGGTTACACTGAAGCTTTCTTT
V: TRBV28; D: TRBD1; size: many; J: TRBJ1-5; CDR3: CASSFRTGGNQPQHF; DNA: TGTGCCAGCAGTTTCCGGACAGGGGGGAATCAGCCCCAGCATTTT
V: TRBV28; D: .; size: many; J: TRBJ2-7; CDR3: CASSAGQPYQQYF; DNA: TGTGCCAGCAGTGCGGGACAGCCCTACCAGCAGTACTTC
V: TRBV6-2/TRBV6-3; D: .; size: few; J: TRBJ1-2; CDR3: CASSQGTVGGGYTF; DNA: TGTGCCAGCAGTCAGGGGACTGTTGGTGGTGGCTACACCTTC
V: TRBV7-9; D: .; size: many; J: TRBJ2-1; CDR3: CASSFVAYNEQFF; DNA: TGTGCCAGCAGCTTTGTGGCCTACAATGAGCAGTTCTTC
V: TRBV5-1; D: .; size: many; J: TRBJ2-5; CDR3: CASSPGLHQETQYF; DNA: TGCGCCAGCAGCCCAGGACTGCATCAAGAGACCCAGTACTTC
V: TRBV20-1; D: .; size: .; J: TRBJ1-1; CDR3: CSASGGDYTEAFF; DNA: TGCAGTGCGAGTGGGGGGGACTACACTGAAGCTTTCTTT
V: TRBV3-1; D: TRBD1; size: .; J: TRBJ2-5; CDR3: CATSQWTGVKETQYF; DNA: TGTGCCACCAGCCAATGGACAGGGGTGAAAGAGACCCAGTACTTC
V: TRBV7-2; D: TRBD2; size: .; J: TRBJ2-3; CDR3: CASSPRTGTRAITDTQYF; DNA: TGTGCCAGCAGCCCCCGAACGGGGACTAGGGCGATCACAGATACGCAGTATTTT
V: TRBV4-3; D: .; size: many; J: TRBJ2-5; CDR3: CASSQEGRGETQYF; DNA: TGCGCCAGCAGCCAAGAGGGCCGGGGAGAGACCCAGTACTTC
V: TRBV5-1; D: TRBD1; size: many; J: TRBJ2-5; CDR3: CASSPGQAQETQYF; DNA: TGCGCCAGCAGCCCCGGACAGGCCCAAGAGACCCAGTACTTC
V: TRBV20-1; D: TRBD1; size: .; J: TRBJ1-1; CDR3: CSAPGQGVTFF; DNA: TGCAGTGCTCCGGGACAGGGGGTAACTTTCTTT
V: TRBV7-2; D: TRBD1; size: many; J: TRBJ1-6; CDR3: CASSLGTGGYSPLHF; DNA: TGTGCCAGCAGCTTAGGGACAGGGGGCTATTCACCCCTCCACTTT
V: TRBV5-1; D: .; size: many; J: TRBJ2-5; CDR3: CASSVSWAGETQYF; DNA: TGCGCCAGCAGCGTATCCTGGGCCGGGGAGACCCAGTACTTC
V: TRBV5-6; D: .; size: .; J: TRBJ2-1; CDR3: CASSPGPAGQFF; DNA: TGTGCCAGCAGCCCGGGCCCGGCAGGGCAGTTCTTC
V: TRBV4-2; D: .; size: many; J: TRBJ1-1; CDR3: CASSQEAGNTEAFF; DNA: TGTGCCAGCAGCCAAGAGGCAGGGAACACTGAAGCTTTCTTT
V: TRBV5-1; D: TRBD1; size: many; J: TRBJ1-1; CDR3: CASSEQGMNTEAFF; DNA: TGCGCCAGCAGCGAACAGGGGATGAACACTGAAGCTTTCTTT
V: TRBV6-5; D: TRBD1; size: few; J: TRBJ2-6; CDR3: CASSYSMGQGSNVLTF; DNA: TGTGCCAGCAGTTACTCGATGGGACAGGGTTCCAACGTCCTGACTTTC
V: TRBV3-1; D: TRBD2; size: many; J: TRBJ2-7; CDR3: CASSQDPPGGWREQYF; DNA: TGTGCCAGCAGCCAAGATCCTCCGGGAGGTTGGCGGGAGCAGTACTTC
V: TRBV20-1; D: TRBD2; size: many; J: TRBJ2-1; CDR3: CSARDGLAGGPKNNEQFF; DNA: TGCAGTGCTAGAGATGGGCTAGCGGGAGGGCCGAAAAACAATGAGCAGTTCTTC
V: TRBV7-8; D: .; size: many; J: TRBJ2-2; CDR3: CASGPRRMNTGELFF; DNA: TGTGCCAGCGGACCCCGGCGGATGAACACCGGGGAGCTGTTTTTT